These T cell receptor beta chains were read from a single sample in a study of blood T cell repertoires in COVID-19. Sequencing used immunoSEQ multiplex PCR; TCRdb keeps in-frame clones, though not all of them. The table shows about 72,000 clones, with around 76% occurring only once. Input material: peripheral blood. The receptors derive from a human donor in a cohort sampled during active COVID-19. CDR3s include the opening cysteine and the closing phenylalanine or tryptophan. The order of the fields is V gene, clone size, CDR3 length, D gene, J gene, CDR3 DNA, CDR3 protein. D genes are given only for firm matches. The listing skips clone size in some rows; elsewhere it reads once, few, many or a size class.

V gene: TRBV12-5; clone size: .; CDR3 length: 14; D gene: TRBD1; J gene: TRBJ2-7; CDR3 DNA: TGTGCTAGTGGCGACGGGACAGGGGATTGGGAGCAGTACTTC; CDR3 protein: CASGDGTGDWEQYF
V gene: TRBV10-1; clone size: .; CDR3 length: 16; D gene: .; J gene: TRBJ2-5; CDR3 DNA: TGCGCCAGGTTGCCTCTGGCAGGTCCGCCCCCAGAGACCCAGTACTTC; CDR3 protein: CARLPLAGPPPETQYF
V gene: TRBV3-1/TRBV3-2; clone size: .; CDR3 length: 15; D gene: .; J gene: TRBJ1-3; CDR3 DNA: TGTGCCAGCAGCCAAGTTGGCAGAAGAGGAAACACCATATATTTT; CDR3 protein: CASSQVGRRGNTIYF
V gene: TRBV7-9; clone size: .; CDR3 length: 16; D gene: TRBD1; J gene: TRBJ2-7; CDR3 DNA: TGTGCCAGCAGCTCTGGGACAGCCAGTATAGACTACGAGCAGTACTTC; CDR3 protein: CASSSGTASIDYEQYF
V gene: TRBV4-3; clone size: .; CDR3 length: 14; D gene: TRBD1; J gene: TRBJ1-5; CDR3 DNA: TGCGCCAGCAGTAGGGACAGAACCAATCAGCCCCAGCATTTT; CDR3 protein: CASSRDRTNQPQHF
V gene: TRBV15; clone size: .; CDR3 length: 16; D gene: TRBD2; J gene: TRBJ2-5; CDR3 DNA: TGTGCCACCAGCAGCGGCCTAGCGGGGGGTGTGGAGACCCAGTACTTC; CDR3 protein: CATSSGLAGGVETQYF
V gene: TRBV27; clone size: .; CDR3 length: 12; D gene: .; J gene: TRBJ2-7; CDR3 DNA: TGTGCCAGCAGAAAGGACAGTAGCGAGCAGTACTTC; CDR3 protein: CASRKDSSEQYF
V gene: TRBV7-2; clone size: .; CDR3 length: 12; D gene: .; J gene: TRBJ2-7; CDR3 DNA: TGTGCCAGCAGTTTTACTAGGGAAGGGCAGTACTTC; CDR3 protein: CASSFTREGQYF
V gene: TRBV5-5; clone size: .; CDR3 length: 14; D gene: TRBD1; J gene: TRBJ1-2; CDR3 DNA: TGTGCCAGCAGCTTGAGGGACAGACACTATGGCTACACCTTC; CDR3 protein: CASSLRDRHYGYTF
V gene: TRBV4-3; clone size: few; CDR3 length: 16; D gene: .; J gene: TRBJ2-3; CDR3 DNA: TGCGCCAGCAGCCAAGATGGGGGGAGTAAGGCAGATACGCAGTATTTT; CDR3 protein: CASSQDGGSKADTQYF
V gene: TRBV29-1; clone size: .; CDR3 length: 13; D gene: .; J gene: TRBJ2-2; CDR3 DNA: TGCAGCGGGGCCTACGGGGACACCGGGGAGCTGTTTTTT; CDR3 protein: CSGAYGDTGELFF
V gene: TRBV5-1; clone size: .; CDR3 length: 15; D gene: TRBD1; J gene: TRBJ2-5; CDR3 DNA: TGCGCCAGCAGCTTGATTGGGACAGGAGGCGAGACCCAGTACTTC; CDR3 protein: CASSLIGTGGETQYF
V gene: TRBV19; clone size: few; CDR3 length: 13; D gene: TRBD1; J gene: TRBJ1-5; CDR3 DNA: TGTGCCAGTGGACAGGGTTTAGGTCAGCCCCAGCATTTT; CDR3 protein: CASGQGLGQPQHF
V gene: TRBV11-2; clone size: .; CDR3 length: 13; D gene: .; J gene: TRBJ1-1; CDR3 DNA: TGTGCCAGCAGCGGTGCGGCCAGTGGTGAAGCTTTCTTT; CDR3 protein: CASSGAASGEAFF
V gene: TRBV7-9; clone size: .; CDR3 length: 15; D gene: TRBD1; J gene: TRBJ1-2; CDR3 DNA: TGTGCCAGCAGCGCAACAGGGGGGACTAACTATGGCTACACCTTC; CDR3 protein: CASSATGGTNYGYTF
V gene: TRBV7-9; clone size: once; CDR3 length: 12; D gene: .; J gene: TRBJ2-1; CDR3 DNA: TGTGCCAGCAGTCGTCCGGGACTGGAGCAGTTCTTC; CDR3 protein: CASSRPGLEQFF
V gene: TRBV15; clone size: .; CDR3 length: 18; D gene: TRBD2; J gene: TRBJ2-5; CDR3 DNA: TGTGCCACCAGCAGAGATCCTCTGGTCGCGGGGGGGAAAGAGACCCAGTACTTC; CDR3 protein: CATSRDPLVAGGKETQYF
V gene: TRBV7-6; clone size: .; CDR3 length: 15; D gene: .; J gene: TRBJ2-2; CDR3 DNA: TGTGCCAGCAGTCGGACGCTAGGGGAAACCGGGGAGCTGTTTTTT; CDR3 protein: CASSRTLGETGELFF
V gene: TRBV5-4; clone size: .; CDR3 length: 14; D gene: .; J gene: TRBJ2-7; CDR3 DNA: TGTGCCAGCAGCTTGACAGGGGGGGCCTACGAGCAGTACTTC; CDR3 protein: CASSLTGGAYEQYF
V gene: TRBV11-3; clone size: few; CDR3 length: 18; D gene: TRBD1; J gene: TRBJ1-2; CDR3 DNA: TGTGCCAGCAGCGTACCCATAACTGGGACAGGGAATGAATATGGCTACACCTTC; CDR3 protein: CASSVPITGTGNEYGYTF
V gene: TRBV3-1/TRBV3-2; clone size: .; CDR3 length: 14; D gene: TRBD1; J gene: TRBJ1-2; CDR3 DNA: TGTGCCAGCAGCCAGTCGGGACAGCCCTATGGCTACACCTTC; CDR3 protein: CASSQSGQPYGYTF
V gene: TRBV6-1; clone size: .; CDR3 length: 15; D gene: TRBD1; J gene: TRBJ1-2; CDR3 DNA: TGTGCCAGCAGTGAAGGGCAGGGGGCACACTATGGCTACACCTTC; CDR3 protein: CASSEGQGAHYGYTF
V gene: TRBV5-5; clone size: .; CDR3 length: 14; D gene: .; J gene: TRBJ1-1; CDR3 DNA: TGTGCCAGCAGCTCCGTTACTGCTAACACTGAAGCTTTCTTT; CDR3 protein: CASSSVTANTEAFF
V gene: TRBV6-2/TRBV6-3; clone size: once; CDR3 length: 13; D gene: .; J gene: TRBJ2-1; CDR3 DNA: TGTGCCAGCAGTTACCCTTATTCCAATGAGCAGTTCTTC; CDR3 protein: CASSYPYSNEQFF
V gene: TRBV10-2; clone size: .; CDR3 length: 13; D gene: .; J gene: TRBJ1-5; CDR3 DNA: TGCGCCAGCCGAGGACAGTTTAATCAGCCCCAGCATTTT; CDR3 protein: CASRGQFNQPQHF
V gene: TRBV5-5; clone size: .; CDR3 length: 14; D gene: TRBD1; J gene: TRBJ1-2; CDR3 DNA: TGTGCCAGCAGCGCTATGGCGACAGGGGATGGCTACACCTTC; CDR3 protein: CASSAMATGDGYTF
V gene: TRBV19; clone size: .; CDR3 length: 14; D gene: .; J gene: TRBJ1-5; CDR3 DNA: TGTGCCAGCGTAACACAGGCCAGGGGTCAGCCCCAGCATTTT; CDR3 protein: CASVTQARGQPQHF
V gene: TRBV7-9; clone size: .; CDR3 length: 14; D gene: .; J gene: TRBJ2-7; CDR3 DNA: TGTGCCAGCAGCCCGGGGCGGACAGTTCGTGTGCAGTACTTC; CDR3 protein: CASSPGRTVRVQYF